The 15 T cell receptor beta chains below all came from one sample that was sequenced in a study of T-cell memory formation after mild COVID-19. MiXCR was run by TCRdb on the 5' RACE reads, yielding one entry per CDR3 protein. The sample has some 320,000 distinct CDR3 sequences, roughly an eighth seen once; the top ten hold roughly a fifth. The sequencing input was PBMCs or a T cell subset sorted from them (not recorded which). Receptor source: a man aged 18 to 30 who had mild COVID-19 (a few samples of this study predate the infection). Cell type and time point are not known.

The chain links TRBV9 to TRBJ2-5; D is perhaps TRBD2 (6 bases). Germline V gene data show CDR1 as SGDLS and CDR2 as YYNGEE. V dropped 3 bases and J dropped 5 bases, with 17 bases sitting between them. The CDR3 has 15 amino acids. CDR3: CASSDLAGGGETQYF. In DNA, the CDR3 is TGTGCCAGCAGCGACCTCGCGGGCGGAGGGGAGACCCAGTACTTC.

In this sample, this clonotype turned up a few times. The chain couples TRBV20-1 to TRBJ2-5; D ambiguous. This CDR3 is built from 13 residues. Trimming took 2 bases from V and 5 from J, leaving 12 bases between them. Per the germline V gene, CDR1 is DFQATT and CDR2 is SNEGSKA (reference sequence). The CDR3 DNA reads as TGCAGTGCTAGACCCCCGGGTCCGGAGACCCAGTACTTC. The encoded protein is CSARPPGPETQYF.

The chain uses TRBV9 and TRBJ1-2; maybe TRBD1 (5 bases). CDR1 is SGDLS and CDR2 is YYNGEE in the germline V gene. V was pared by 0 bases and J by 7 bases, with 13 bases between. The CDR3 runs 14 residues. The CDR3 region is CASSVVDKITGYTF. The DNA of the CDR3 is TGTGCCAGCAGCGTAGTGGACAAGATTACTGGCTACACCTTC. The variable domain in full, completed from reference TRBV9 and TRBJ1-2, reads DSGVTQTPKHLITATGQRVTLRCSPRSGDLSVYWYQQSLDQGLQFLIQYYNGEERAKGNILERFSAQQFPDLHSELNLSSLELGDSALYFCASSVVDKITGYTFGSGTRLTVV.

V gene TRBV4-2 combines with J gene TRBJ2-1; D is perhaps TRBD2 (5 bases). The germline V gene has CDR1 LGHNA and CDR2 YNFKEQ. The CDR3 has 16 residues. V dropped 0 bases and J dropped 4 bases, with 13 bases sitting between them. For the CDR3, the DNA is TGTGCCAGCAGCCAAGAGTTAGCGAGCACTTACAATGAGCAGTTCTTC. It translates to CASSQELASTYNEQFF.

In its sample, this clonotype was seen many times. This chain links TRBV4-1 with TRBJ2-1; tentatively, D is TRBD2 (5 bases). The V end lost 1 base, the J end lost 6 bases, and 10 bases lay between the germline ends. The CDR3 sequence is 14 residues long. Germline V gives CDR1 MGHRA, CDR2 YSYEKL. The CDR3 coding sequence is TGCGCCAGCAGCCAAGGCCTCCGGGGCAATGAGCAGTTCTTC. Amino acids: CASSQGLRGNEQFF.

CDR3 loop: CASSLGRRNYGYTF. DNA for the CDR3: TGTGCCAGCAGTTTAGGGCGCAGAAACTATGGCTACACCTTC. This chain connects TRBV12-3 or TRBV12-4 to TRBJ1-2; D ambiguous. This CDR3 has 14 residues. Trimming left V 1 base short and J 2 bases short, with 8 bases between.

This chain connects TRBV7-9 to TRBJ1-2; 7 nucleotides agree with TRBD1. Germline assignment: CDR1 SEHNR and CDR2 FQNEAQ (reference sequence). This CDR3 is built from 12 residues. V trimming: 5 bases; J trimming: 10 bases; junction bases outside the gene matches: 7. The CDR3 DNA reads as TGTGCCAGCAGCAACCGGGACAGCCTCTACACCTTC. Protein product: CASSNRDSLYTF.

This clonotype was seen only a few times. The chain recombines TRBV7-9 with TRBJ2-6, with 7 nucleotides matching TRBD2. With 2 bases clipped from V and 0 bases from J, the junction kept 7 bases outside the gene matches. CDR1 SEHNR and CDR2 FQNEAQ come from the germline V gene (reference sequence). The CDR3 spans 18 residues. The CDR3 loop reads CASSLQRGYLSGANVLTF. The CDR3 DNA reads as TGTGCCAGCAGCTTACAGCGGGGTTACCTCTCTGGGGCCAACGTCCTGACTTTC.

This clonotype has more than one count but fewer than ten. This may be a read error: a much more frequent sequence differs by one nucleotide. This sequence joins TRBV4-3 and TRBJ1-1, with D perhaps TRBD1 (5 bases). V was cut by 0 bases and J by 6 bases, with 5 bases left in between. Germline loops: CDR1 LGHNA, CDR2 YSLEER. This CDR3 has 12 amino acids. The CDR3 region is CASSQEGAEAFF. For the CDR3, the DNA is TGCGCCAGCAGCCAAGAGGGGGCTGAAGCTTTCTTT.

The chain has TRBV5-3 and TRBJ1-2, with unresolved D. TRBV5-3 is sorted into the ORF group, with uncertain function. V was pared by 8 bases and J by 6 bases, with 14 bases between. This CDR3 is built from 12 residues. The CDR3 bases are TGTGCCAGCACCGCCGGGCTCCATGGCTACACCTTC. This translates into CASTAGLHGYTF.

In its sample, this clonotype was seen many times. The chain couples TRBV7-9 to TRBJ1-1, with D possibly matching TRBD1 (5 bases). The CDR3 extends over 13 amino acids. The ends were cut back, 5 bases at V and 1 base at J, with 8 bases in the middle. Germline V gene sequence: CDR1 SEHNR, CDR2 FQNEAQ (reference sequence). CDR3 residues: CASSTTENTEAFF. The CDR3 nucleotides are TGTGCCAGCAGCACGACAGAGAACACTGAAGCTTTCTTT.

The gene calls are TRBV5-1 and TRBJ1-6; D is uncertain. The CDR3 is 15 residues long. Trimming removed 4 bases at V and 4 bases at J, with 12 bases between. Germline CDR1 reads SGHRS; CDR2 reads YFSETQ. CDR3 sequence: CASSVDNPYNSPLHF. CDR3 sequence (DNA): TGCGCCAGCAGCGTTGACAACCCATATAATTCACCCCTCCACTTT. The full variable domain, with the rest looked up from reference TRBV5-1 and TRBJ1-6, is KAGVTQTPRYLIKTRGQQVTLSCSPISGHRSVSWYQQTPGQGLQFLFEYFSETQRNKGNFPGRFSGRQFSNSRSEMNVSTLELGDSALYLCASSVDNPYNSPLHFGNGTRLTVT.

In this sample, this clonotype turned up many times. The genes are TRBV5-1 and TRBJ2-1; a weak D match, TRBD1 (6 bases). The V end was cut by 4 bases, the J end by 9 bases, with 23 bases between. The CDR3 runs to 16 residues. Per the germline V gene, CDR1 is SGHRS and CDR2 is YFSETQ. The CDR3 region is CASSPRFGTPGGEQFF. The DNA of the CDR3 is TGCGCCAGCAGCCCTCGCTTTGGGACACCTGGGGGTGAGCAGTTCTTC.

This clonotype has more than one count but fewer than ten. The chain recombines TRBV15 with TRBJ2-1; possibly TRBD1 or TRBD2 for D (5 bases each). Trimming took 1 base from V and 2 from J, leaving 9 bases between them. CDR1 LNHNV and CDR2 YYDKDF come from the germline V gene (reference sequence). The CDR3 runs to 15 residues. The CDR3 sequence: CATSRGGETYNEQFF. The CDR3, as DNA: TGTGCCACCAGCAGAGGAGGGGAGACCTACAATGAGCAGTTCTTC.

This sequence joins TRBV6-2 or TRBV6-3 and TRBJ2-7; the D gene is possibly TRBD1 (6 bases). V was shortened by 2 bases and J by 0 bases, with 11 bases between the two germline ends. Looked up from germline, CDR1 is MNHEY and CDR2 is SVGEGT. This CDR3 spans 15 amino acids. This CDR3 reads CASSYHRAASYEQYV. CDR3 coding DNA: TGTGCCAGCAGTTACCACAGGGCCGCCTCCTACGAGCAGTACGTC.